This T cell receptor (beta chain) was retrieved from a study of CXCR3-negative and CXCR3-positive naive CD8 T cells. The CDR3 spans 16 residues. From germline, CDR1 is MDHEN and CDR2 SYDVKM. As concerns this clonotype: What it binds is unknown.

The authors gated naive CD8+ T cells as CD45RO-CCR7+CD27+CD95-. Study-level results: CXCR3-positive naive cells carried more hydrophobic TRB CDR3s than CXCR3-negative ones. Fresh PBMCs went into most assays, and CXCR3 expression partly declined after cryopreservation. Unlike memory cells, which differed, naive CXCR3-negative and CXCR3-positive cells had similar TRBV-TRBJ usage.

The authors made the TRB cDNA libraries by 5' RACE using UMI labels. TCRdb reanalyzed the 5' RACE reads, giving one entry per CDR3 protein sequence and no DNA. This sample carries 70,000 to 95,000 distinct CDR3 sequences, with 1.5% to 2% going to the ten biggest clones. The chain is built from TRBV28 and TRBJ1-2; TCRdb calls TRBD1, which cannot be checked without DNA. The receptor was isolated from a human donor in good health. Some clones in this sample may be carry-over from other donors' samples. Sequencing was performed on naive CXCR3- CD8+ T cells from blood. Subset: CD45RO-CCR7+CD27+CD95- naive CD8+ T cells lacking CXCR3 (TNR3-). CDR3 amino acids: CASSSGTDHPNYGYTF.